Listed below are T cell receptor beta chains from one sample, sequenced in a study of blood T cells in healthy people across ages. Each CDR3 protein gets one entry after TCRdb re-called the 5' RACE reads with MiXCR. There are about 1 million distinct CDR3 sequences in the sample; 45% occur only once, and 15% to 20% lies in the top ten. Sequences were obtained from blood. The receptors shown here come from a woman in her sixties or seventies in good health. Both conserved end residues are trimmed from each CDR3. The order of the fields is CDR3 protein, V gene, CDR3 length, J gene.

CDR3: ASSQEVLSLYQETQY
V: TRBV4-2
length: 15
J: TRBJ2-5

CDR3: ASSLVGISNYGYT
V: TRBV28
length: 13
J: TRBJ1-2

CDR3: SATSGSSNTQY
V: TRBV20-1
length: 11
J: TRBJ2-3

CDR3: ASRDLTQQF
V: TRBV11-2
length: 9
J: TRBJ2-1

CDR3: ASSLAGGGSEQY
V: TRBV7-3
length: 12
J: NA

CDR3: ASSLVGQEYGYT
V: TRBV28
length: 12
J: TRBJ1-2

CDR3: ASSQPGTGIGEQY
V: TRBV4-1
length: 13
J: NA

CDR3: ASTIFGTVNYEQY
V: TRBV12-3/TRBV12-4
length: 13
J: TRBJ2-7

CDR3: ASSFLSSKNIQY
V: TRBV12-3/TRBV12-4
length: 12
J: NA

CDR3: ASSRTSGSYNEQV
V: TRBV3-1
length: 13
J: TRBJ2-1

CDR3: ASRPPTGNYEQY
V: TRBV7-4
length: 12
J: TRBJ2-7

CDR3: ASSQETPYEQY
V: TRBV3-1
length: 11
J: TRBJ2-7

CDR3: AWTGQGVYNSPLH
V: TRBV30
length: 13
J: TRBJ1-6

CDR3: ASSSENNEQF
V: TRBV5-1
length: 10
J: TRBJ2-1

CDR3: ASSESNRGLDEKLF
V: TRBV2
length: 14
J: TRBJ1-4

CDR3: ASSVASSGSYEQY
V: TRBV9
length: 13
J: TRBJ2-7

CDR3: ASSEGTGDYGYT
V: TRBV2
length: 12
J: TRBJ1-2

CDR3: SAKTGDRRNQPQH
V: TRBV20-1
length: 13
J: TRBJ1-5

CDR3: ATSRALAVSYEQY
V: TRBV15
length: 13
J: NA

CDR3: ATSDWGRTGNEQF
V: TRBV24-1
length: 13
J: TRBJ2-1

CDR3: ASRPQGWDTQY
V: TRBV9
length: 11
J: TRBJ2-3

CDR3: ASSSDTYERY
V: TRBV28
length: 10
J: TRBJ2-5

CDR3: AIRASEQETQY
V: TRBV10-3
length: 11
J: TRBJ2-5

CDR3: ASSSRVNGNEQY
V: TRBV25-1
length: 12
J: TRBJ2-7

CDR3: AVGGYT
V: TRBV30
length: 6
J: TRBJ1-2

CDR3: ASSQEGLAARPITDTQY
V: TRBV14
length: 17
J: TRBJ2-3

CDR3: ASSLGGTGLDEQF
V: TRBV7-9
length: 13
J: TRBJ2-1

CDR3: ASSQDGDRVLVGELF
V: TRBV4-2
length: 15
J: TRBJ2-2

CDR3: ASSLAPNTQWY
V: TRBV27
length: 11
J: TRBJ2-3

CDR3: ASGGVAGAYNEQF
V: TRBV10-2
length: 13
J: TRBJ2-1

CDR3: SARSQGEVQPQH
V: TRBV20-1
length: 12
J: TRBJ1-5

CDR3: ASSTSGTQGEQY
V: TRBV7-2
length: 12
J: NA

CDR3: ASSTGQGGGQETQY
V: TRBV12-3/TRBV12-4
length: 14
J: TRBJ2-5

CDR3: ASSPGLVADTQY
V: TRBV6-2/TRBV6-3
length: 12
J: TRBJ2-3

CDR3: ASSPRTGGLNTEAF
V: TRBV28
length: 14
J: TRBJ1-1

CDR3: ASSPPTRGNDTQY
V: TRBV7-9
length: 13
J: TRBJ2-3

CDR3: ASSKDLTVYEQY
V: TRBV21-1
length: 12
J: TRBJ2-7

CDR3: ASSVGGGYTQY
V: TRBV9
length: 11
J: TRBJ2-5